This is a list of T cell receptor beta chains from one sample in a study of long-term antiretroviral therapy in people with HIV. The assay was immunoSEQ multiplex PCR, and TCRdb's table has in-frame clones only and misses some. Among roughly 42,000 clones listed, approximately 86% were seen once. This sample comprised unsorted PBMCs, obtained 0.1 years before starting antiretroviral therapy. The origin of the receptors is a woman aged 45 to 65 with HIV. CDR3s include the opening cysteine and the closing phenylalanine or tryptophan. D genes are given only for firm matches. Rows give clone size only sometimes, using once, few, many, or a class for an expanded clone.

>TRBJ2-4|TRBD1|.|TRBV6-1
TGTGCCAGCAGTGGACAGGGGGAAGACATTCAGTACTTC
CASSGQGEDIQYF
>TRBJ2-7|.|.|TRBV11-1
TGTGCCAGCAGCTACGACTACGAGCAGTACTTC
CASSYDYEQYF
>TRBJ2-1|TRBD2|.|TRBV27
TGTGCCAGCAGTATCCGAAATCGACTAGCGGGGGGCTCTAATGAGCAGTTCTTC
CASSIRNRLAGGSNEQFF
>TRBJ1-2|.|.|TRBV5-1
TGCGCCAGCAGCTTGTGGCAGGGAACCGCAGCTAACTATGGCTACACCTTC
CASSLWQGTAANYGYTF
>TRBJ1-2|TRBD1|.|TRBV7-2
TGTGCCAGCAGCGAAGGGACAGTCACTAACTATGGCTACACCTTC
CASSEGTVTNYGYTF
>TRBJ2-5|.|.|TRBV5-6
TGTGCCAGCAGCTTGAAGGAGGTTGTAGAGACCCAGTACTTC
CASSLKEVVETQYF
>TRBJ2-6|.|.|TRBV5-8
TGTGCCAGCAGCTTGGACGGGAGCTCTGGGGCCAACGTCCTGACTTTC
CASSLDGSSGANVLTF
>TRBJ1-4|.|.|TRBV19
TGTGCCAGTAGCTTGGGGGGCGAGGGCGAAAAACTGTTTTTT
CASSLGGEGEKLFF
>TRBJ1-3|.|.|TRBV6-1
TGTGCCAGCGGGACCGCAAACACCATATATTTT
CASGTANTIYF
>TRBJ2-7|TRBD1|.|TRBV30
TGTGCCTGGAGCGCTGACAGGGGGCTTTACGAGCAGTACTTC
CAWSADRGLYEQYF
>TRBJ1-1|.|.|TRBV5-5
TGTGCCAGCAGCCCAGGTGCTGGCCGAGTGGACACTGAAGCTTTCTTT
CASSPGAGRVDTEAFF
>TRBJ1-1|TRBD1|.|TRBV5-4
TGTGCCAGCAGCTCTAAACAGGGGGGGAAGAACACTGAAGCTTTCTTT
CASSSKQGGKNTEAFF
>TRBJ2-2|TRBD2|once|TRBV9
TGTGCCAGCAGCGTAGGGACTAGCGGGGGGGCGGAGCTGTTTTTT
CASSVGTSGGAELFF
>TRBJ2-7|.|.|TRBV5-1
TGCGCCAGCAGCTTGTTCAGTTCCTACGAGCAGTACTTC
CASSLFSSYEQYF
>TRBJ2-7|.|.|TRBV5-1
TGCGCCAGACCAGGGCGTACCTACGAGCAGTACTTC
CARPGRTYEQYF
>TRBJ2-7|TRBD1|.|TRBV11-2
TGTGCCAGCAGCTTGGACAGGGGGACCTACGAGCAGTACTTC
CASSLDRGTYEQYF
>TRBJ2-5|.|.|TRBV6-1
TGTGCCAGCAGTGAAGCTGGGACGCACCAAGAGACCCAGTACTTC
CASSEAGTHQETQYF
>TRBJ2-1|.|.|TRBV2
TGTGCCAGCAAGGCCCTTTACAATGAGCAGTTCTTC
CASKALYNEQFF
>TRBJ2-2|TRBD2|.|TRBV4-2
TGTGCCAGCAGCCAAGGTCTAGCGGGGGGGCGTAAGGCCGGGGAGCTGTTTTTT
CASSQGLAGGRKAGELFF
>TRBJ2-3|TRBD2|few|TRBV15
TGTGCCACCAGCAGAGTGGGGGGGGGCACAGATACGCAGTATTTT
CATSRVGGGTDTQYF
>TRBJ2-2|.|.|TRBV18
TGTGCCAGCTCACCCGGAGGGTTCACCGGGGAGCTGTTTTTT
CASSPGGFTGELFF
>TRBJ2-1|TRBD2|.|TRBV5-1
TGCGCCAGCGCTCGGGGGGACCGATACAATGAGCAGTTCTTC
CASARGDRYNEQFF
>TRBJ1-1|.|.|TRBV5-1
TGCGCCAGCAGCTTTTCAGGATTGAACACTGAAGCTTTCTTT
CASSFSGLNTEAFF
>TRBJ2-2|TRBD1|.|TRBV9
TGTGCCAGCAGCGTAGTGGGGACAGGGGGCTTCGGGGAGCTGTTTTTT
CASSVVGTGGFGELFF
>TRBJ2-7|.|.|TRBV6-1
TGTGCCAGCAGTGTAGGGGGAAACTACGAGCAGTACTTC
CASSVGGNYEQYF
>TRBJ2-6|.|.|TRBV5-8
TGTGCCAGCAGCCTGGGGACGCGGGCTGGGGCCAACGTCCTGACTTTC
CASSLGTRAGANVLTF
>TRBJ2-3|.|.|TRBV28
TGTGCCAGCAGTTTTGTAGATACGCAGTATTTT
CASSFVDTQYF
>TRBJ2-5|.|.|TRBV7-7
TGTGCTAGCAGCCCTCGGACGGGGTCTGGGGAGACCCAGTACTTC
CASSPRTGSGETQYF
>TRBJ2-2|.|few|TRBV6-5
TGTGCCAGCAGAAACAGGGCCGGGGAGCTGTTTTTT
CASRNRAGELFF
>TRBJ2-7|.|.|TRBV5-6
TGTGCCAGCAGCTCCCGGTACGAGCAGTACTTC
CASSSRYEQYF
>TRBJ2-2|.|.|TRBV19
TGTGCCAGTAGTATCGGGGGGCGAGGCACCGGGGAGCTGTTTTTT
CASSIGGRGTGELFF
>TRBJ1-2|TRBD1|.|TRBV2
TGTGCCAGCAGGGTCGGGTTCAGGACAGGGGTCCCTTCGGAGGGCTACACCTTC
CASRVGFRTGVPSEGYTF
>TRBJ2-1|.|.|TRBV7-2
TGTGCCAGCAGCTTAAATGGACGCGGTGAGCAGTTCTTC
CASSLNGRGEQFF
>TRBJ2-3|TRBD2|.|TRBV4-2
TGTGCCAGCAGCCACCAAATTGTTGGCGGGGGTCCCCCAAACACAGATACGCAGTATTTT
CASSHQIVGGGPPNTDTQYF
>TRBJ1-1|.|.|TRBV6-5
TGTGCCAGCAGTCGTCCTACCCTGAGCCCTGAAGCTTTCTTT
CASSRPTLSPEAFF
>TRBJ2-7|.|few|TRBV7-9
TGTGCCAGCAGCTTAGGGCAGGGCCTCTCCTACGAGCAGTACTTC
CASSLGQGLSYEQYF
>TRBJ1-4|.|.|TRBV4-1
TGCGCCAGCAGCCAAGAATGGGGGGCTAGCGAAAAACTGTTTTTT
CASSQEWGASEKLFF